Here is one T cell receptor (beta chain) with its context. What this receptor recognizes is not known. A read error may explain this, as a much larger clone is one base away. To prepare the library, multiplex PCR was applied. Sequencing took place on an Illumina HiSeq 2500. TCRbeta libraries were built by three rounds of nested PCR using primers (Table S4), following protocols modified from ARM-PCR. Before sequencing, PCR products in the 200-500 bp range were cut out of the gel and cleaned up using the QIAquick gel extraction kit. Concerning the study's data processing: Reads were cleaned using Trimmomatic, were merged into complete CDR3 sequences using FLASH, and were assigned to V(D)J germline segments using MiTCR. VDJtools was used to compute clonal diversity as the inverse Simpson's index. In-frame sequences without a premature stop codon were defined as productive reads. The public reads were reprocessed in TCRdb via fastp at Q25 and MiXCR, keeping in-frame beta chains. Entries that share a CDR3 protein sequence are merged under the most common genes and DNA. The V and J calls were not made by the authors but by TCRdb's processing. The table for this sample lists 65,000 to 85,000 distinct CDR3 sequences; around three quarters of them were counted only once. The top ten constitute 40% to 55% of the sample.

This entry is derived from a study of tumor and adjacent non-tumor tissue in lung cancer (dated by TCRdb to 2016 to 2019). General notes on the study: Patients with adenocarcinoma (approximately 11), squamous cell carcinoma (2) and small cell lung cancer (1) were included in the cohort. The approximately 15 patients were aged roughly 30 to 80 years, included 10 men and 5 women, and had TNM stage I to III disease. TCRbeta CDR3 sequencing was performed on fewer than 35 paired specimens, with one tumor sample and one normal lung sample collected per patient. Bulk TCRbeta repertoires were compared between lung tumor tissue and matched distant non-tumor lung tissue obtained from under 18 lung cancer patients. Sequencing generated a total of some 130 million productive TCRbeta reads, averaging about 4 million reads per sample.

Summary of the overall study and its limitations: Significantly higher TCR diversity (inverse Simpson) was observed in tumor tissue than in normal lung tissue (around 450 vs 150, P = 0.0075, Mann-Whitney U test). TCR diversity was significantly higher in younger patients, and higher tumor TCR diversity was associated with shorter overall and disease-free survival. Neither the sequencing platform nor unique molecular identifiers are mentioned in the methods. Only approximately 14 patients were included in the cohort, and the need for larger samples and more detailed clinical data was noted by the authors. The top 100 clones accounted for a significantly larger cumulative portion of the repertoire in normal lung than in tumor tissue. Because peripheral blood was not sequenced, the blood TCRbeta repertoires of the lung cancer patients in the study went unexamined.

The germline V gene provides CDR1 MRHNA and CDR2 SNTAGT. The CDR3 sequence holds 14 residues, the cysteine and phenylalanine included. Only CDR3 DNA is held: 42 bases, read in frame from base 1. RNA was isolated from bulk unsorted tissue, and RNA quality was assessed with a NanoDrop ND-1000 and an Agilent 2100. For the normal lung samples, distant non-tumor tissue was collected more than 3 cm away from the tumor edge. All donors had newly diagnosed lung cancer, had not received prior chemotherapy, and were admitted for thoracic surgery in China between August and November 2014. Patients who had received previous radiotherapy or chemotherapy, or who had another concurrent cancer, were excluded from the study. Pieces of surgical tissue measuring about 1-2 cm3 were kept in RNAlater solution and held at -80 degrees C until needed.

Source material: distant non-tumor lung tissue. The clonotype was recovered from a man in his fifties or sixties with non-small cell lung cancer. The V gene is TRBV6-4 and the J gene is TRBJ2-3; 9 bases in between match TRBD2. The DNA sequence is given as TGTGCCCGCAGTGACACTAGCGGGACAGATACGCAGTATTTT. Its protein is CARSDTSGTDTQYF.